The 3 T cell receptor beta chains in this list originate from one sample, sequenced in a study of T cells after yellow fever vaccination. TCRdb processed the 5' RACE reads anew with MiXCR; each CDR3 protein has one entry. Altogether 500,000 to 650,000 distinct CDR3 sequences are present, about 15% being singletons, with the ten largest covering 17%. Sequenced material: PBMCs, taken about 5 days after the first yellow fever vaccination. These receptors all come from a man aged 18 to 35 who received the YFV17D yellow fever vaccine.

This clonotype was picked up many times. The chain uses TRBV5-4 and TRBJ2-5, with 9 bases lining up with TRBD1. V lost 0 bases to trimming and J lost 2 bases; unmatched junction nucleotides: 5. This CDR3 has 16 amino acids. The V gene's germline CDR1 is SGHNT and CDR2 YYREEE (reference sequence). The CDR3 protein is CASSLGGQGSQETQYF. The CDR3, as DNA: TGTGCCAGCAGCTTGGGGGGACAGGGTAGTCAAGAGACCCAGTACTTC.

The genes are TRBV4-1 and TRBJ1-5, with D unclear. V lost 8 bases and J lost 2, with 13 bases in between. CDR1 and CDR2 from the germline V gene are MGHRA and YSYEKL. CDR3 size: 14 residues. Here the CDR3 reads CASQEQVGNQPQHF. The CDR3 bases are TGCGCCAGCCAGGAGCAGGTGGGCAATCAGCCCCAGCATTTT.

A few counts support this clonotype. This sequence joins TRBV11-2 and TRBJ1-5; D is unresolved. V was trimmed by 3 bases and J by 5 bases, leaving 8 bases between them. Germline assignment: CDR1 SGHAT and CDR2 FQNNGV. The CDR3 spans 13 residues. This CDR3 reads CASSFHQDQPQHF. The CDR3 DNA follows: TGTGCCAGCAGCTTTCACCAGGATCAGCCCCAGCATTTT.